A single sample gave rise to the 30 T cell receptor beta chains below, sequenced in a study of beta chain features in type 1 diabetes. Points from the study as a whole: Moderately but significantly shorter TCRB CDR3s were found in Type 1 diabetes patients in all four CD4+ subsets.

Expressed TCRB transcripts were sequenced after all isolated RNA was converted to cDNA. Clones were read by immunoSEQ multiplex PCR, and TCRdb kept only the in-frame ones, dropping some. The sample yields 600,000 or so clones, 9.5% to 15% seen once. These receptors have no identified antigens. Sequencing used naive CD4+ T cells from blood. All receptors derive from a man between 25 and 39 years old with type 1 diabetes.

This clone was detected only a few times. This sequence joins TRBV6-5 and TRBJ1-4; TRBD1 aligns across 7 bases. Trimming removed 3 bases from V and 3 bases from J; junction bases left unmatched: 7. This CDR3 has 16 amino acids. Germline CDR1 and CDR2: MNHEY and SVGAGI. The CDR3 loop reads CASSYSYRGANEKLFF. The CDR3 coding sequence is TGTGCCAGCAGTTATTCTTACAGGGGTGCTAATGAAAAACTGTTTTTT.

CDR3 protein: CASSTGSNTGELFF. CDR3 DNA sequence: TGTGCCAGCAGCACAGGCAGCAACACCGGGGAGCTGTTTTTT. V is TRBV7-2 and J is TRBJ2-2, with D perhaps matching TRBD1 (5 bases). Trimming left V 5 bases short and J 2 bases short, with 9 bases between. Germline V lookup: CDR1 SGHTA, CDR2 FQGNSA. This CDR3 contains 14 residues.

This clone was seen a handful of times. The chain couples TRBV10-3 to TRBJ2-7, with 8 bases lining up with TRBD1. The CDR3 has 13 amino acids. The V gene's germline CDR1 is ENHRY and CDR2 SYGVKD. V lost 7 bases and J lost 3; bases outside the gene matches: 5. CDR3 loop: CAIKPGQDYEQYF. The CDR3 coding sequence is TGTGCCATCAAACCGGGACAGGACTACGAGCAGTACTTC.

The V call is TRBV4-3, the J call TRBJ2-7; D uncertain. This CDR3 is built from 14 residues. Trimming removed 4 bases at V and 9 bases at J, with 19 bases between. Per germline, CDR1 LGHNA and CDR2 YSLEER. The CDR3: CASSPSPNPTGQYF. The CDR3 region has the DNA TGCGCCAGCAGCCCCTCCCCGAACCCTACGGGGCAGTACTTC.

The chain joins TRBV6-5 to TRBJ2-5, with 7 bases aligning to TRBD1. The V gene end was trimmed by 6 bases and the J gene end by 1 base; junction bases not matched to a gene: 2. CDR1 MNHEY and CDR2 SVGAGI come from the germline V gene. CDR3 length: 13 residues. CDR3 nucleotides: TGTGCCAGCAGAGGGACAGCCCAAGAGACCCAGTACTTC. Translated, it gives CASRGTAQETQYF.

This clone was seen a few times. The rearrangement uses TRBV2 and TRBJ2-6; D unresolved. The V end lost 7 bases, the J end lost 1 base, and 5 bases lay between the germline ends. Per the germline V gene, CDR1 is SNHLY and CDR2 is FYNNEI. CDR3 length: 13 residues. CDR3 loop: CASTLSGANVLTF. The DNA for the CDR3 is TGTGCCAGCACTTTGTCTGGGGCCAACGTCCTGACTTTC.

This clone was seen a handful of times. V is TRBV15 and J is TRBJ2-7, with D perhaps matching TRBD1 (5 bases). The CDR3 extends over 13 amino acids. From germline, CDR1 is LNHNV and CDR2 YYDKDF (reference sequence). Trimming removed 6 bases at V and 1 base at J, with 10 bases between. The CDR3 here is CATRLTGSYEQYF. The CDR3 nucleotides are TGTGCCACCAGGTTAACAGGATCCTACGAGCAGTACTTC.

The chain has TRBV6-7 and TRBJ2-1, with D tentatively TRBD1 (5 bases). TRBV6-7 falls under the ORF class, with uncertain function. CDR3 length equals 18 residues. Trimming cost V 2 bases and J 6 bases, with 23 bases left between them. The CDR3 DNA reads TGTGCCAGCAGTTACGGGCTTCGTGTAGGGGATTTGTTCAATGAGCAGTTCTTC. This gives the protein CASSYGLRVGDLFNEQFF.

J is TRBJ2-5 and V is TRBV4-2; 7 bases are shared with TRBD1. Trimming removed 4 bases from V and 2 bases from J; junction bases left unmatched: 7. The CDR3 spans 15 residues. Germline-derived CDR1 and CDR2 are LGHNA and YNFKEQ. The DNA for the CDR3 is TGTGCCAGCAGCCCCCACCGGGACAGTCAAGAGACCCAGTACTTC. Protein product: CASSPHRDSQETQYF.

This chain joins TRBV2 and TRBJ2-5; TRBD1 might be the D (6 bases). Per the germline V gene, CDR1 is SNHLY and CDR2 is FYNNEI. V gave up 7 bases and J gave up 0 bases, with 12 bases separating them. The CDR3 runs 14 residues. CDR3 DNA sequence: TGTGCCAGCACTAATACAGGGTACCAAGAGACCCAGTACTTC. This codes for CASTNTGYQETQYF. The full variable domain, with the rest looked up from reference TRBV2 and TRBJ2-5, is EPEVTQTPSHQVTQMGQEVILRCVPISNHLYFYWYRQILGQKVEFLVSFYNNEISEKSEIFDDQFSVERPDGSNFTLKIRSTKLEDSAMYFCASTNTGYQETQYFGPGTRLLVL.

A few counts support this clone. DNA of the CDR3: TGTGCCAGCAGTCCCGACAGGGGAAGCAATCAGCCCCAGCATTTT. Amino acid sequence: CASSPDRGSNQPQHF. The chain is built from TRBV6-5 and TRBJ1-5, with 8 bases that match TRBD1. Germline CDR1 and CDR2: MNHEY and SVGAGI. The V segment lost 5 bases and the J segment 1 base; nucleotides outside the gene matches: 4. CDR3 length: 15 residues.

The V call is TRBV7-8, the J call TRBJ1-5; D is unclear. The CDR3 contains 15 residues. The germline CDR1 and CDR2 sequences are SGHVS and FQNEAQ. V lost 5 bases and J lost 3, with 14 bases in between. Here the CDR3 reads CASSVDTGSNQPQHF. The CDR3 DNA reads as TGTGCCAGCAGCGTGGATACGGGGTCCAATCAGCCCCAGCATTTT. Using reference TRBV7-8 and TRBJ1-5 for the parts outside the CDR3, the full variable domain is GAGVSQSPRYKVAKRGQDVALRCDPISGHVSLFWYQQALGQGPEFLTYFQNEAQLDKSGLPSDRFFAERPEGSVSTLKIQRTQQEDSAVYLCASSVDTGSNQPQHFGDGTRLSIL.

The chain uses TRBV4-1 and TRBJ1-2; 7 bases align to TRBD1. This CDR3 region has 15 residues. CDR1 MGHRA and CDR2 YSYEKL come from the germline V gene. The J segment lost 3 bases and the V segment lost 1 base, leaving 5 bases of the junction unmatched. CDR3 bases: TGCGCCAGCAGCCAAGGCGGCAGGGGGGACTATGGCTACACCTTC. Encoded protein: CASSQGGRGDYGYTF.

The chain carries TRBV2 and TRBJ2-5; D could derive from TRBD1 or TRBD2 (5 bases each). Trimming took 5 bases from V and 3 from J, leaving 13 bases between them. Germline CDR1 is SNHLY and CDR2 is FYNNEI. The CDR3 length is 14 residues. CDR3 nucleotides: TGTGCCAGCAGTTCCGGGACGGTAAAAGAGACCCAGTACTTC. Translating gives CASSSGTVKETQYF.

This clone was seen a handful of times. The chain joins TRBV28 to TRBJ1-2, with D unclear. The CDR3 has 13 residues. The germline V gene encodes CDR1 MDHEN and CDR2 SYDVKM. The V end lost 4 bases, the J end lost 2 bases, and 8 bases lay between the germline ends. Written as DNA, the CDR3 is TGTGCCAGCAGTTCCGGGGAAAACTATGGCTACACCTTC. Translating gives CASSSGENYGYTF.

The CDR3 loop is CASSLDSTDRYTF. CDR3 nucleotides: TGTGCCAGCAGTTTGGACAGTACCGATAGGTACACCTTC. The chain is built from TRBV28 and TRBJ1-2, with D maybe TRBD1 (6 bases). In germline, CDR1 is MDHEN, CDR2 SYDVKM. CDR3 length: 13 amino acids. V shed 3 bases and J shed 11 bases, with 16 bases lying between them.

The chain has TRBV7-9 and TRBJ2-1; tentatively, D is TRBD2 (6 bases). The germline gives CDR1 SEHNR, CDR2 FQNEAQ (reference sequence). The CDR3 contains 14 residues. V was shortened by 5 bases and J by 6 bases, with 14 bases between the two germline ends. CDR3 sequence reads: CASSAIAGGNEQFF. CDR3 bases: TGTGCCAGCAGCGCGATAGCCGGGGGCAATGAGCAGTTCTTC. Together with reference TRBV7-9 and TRBJ2-1, the CDR3 gives the full variable domain: DTGVSQNPRHKITKRGQNVTFRCDPISEHNRLYWYRQTLGQGPEFLTYFQNEAQLEKSRLLSDRFSAERPKGSFSTLEIQRTEQGDSAMYLCASSAIAGGNEQFFGPGTRLTVL.

This clone was seen a handful of times. This specimen includes other DNA sequences encoding the same CDR3. The chain combines TRBV5-6 with TRBJ1-1; D remains ambiguous. Germline loops: CDR1 SGHDT, CDR2 YYEEEE. Trimming left V 0 bases short and J 1 base short, with 4 bases between. There are 13 residues in the CDR3. CDR3 loop: CASSLVPNTEAFF. The CDR3 region has the DNA TGTGCCAGCAGCTTGGTTCCGAACACTGAAGCTTTCTTT.

The chain links TRBV6-5 to TRBJ1-5; no clear D. Trimming took 3 bases from V and 7 from J, leaving 10 bases between them. The length of the CDR3 is 13 residues. In germline, CDR1 is MNHEY, CDR2 SVGAGI. The CDR3 DNA sequence: TGTGCCAGCAGTTATGACGTGGACCAGCCCCAGCATTTT. This codes for CASSYDVDQPQHF.

The rearrangement links TRBV7-9 to TRBJ2-7; D may be TRBD1 (6 bases). Germline CDR1 reads SEHNR; CDR2 reads FQNEAQ (reference sequence). The length of the CDR3 is 15 residues. V lost 5 bases and J 4 bases, leaving 18 bases between the germline ends. CDR3 coding DNA: TGTGCCAGCAGCCCCCCTGGCAGGGGCCGGTACGAGCAGTACTTC. Protein: CASSPPGRGRYEQYF.

The CDR3, as DNA: TGTGCCAGCAGTGAAGCGCGGCTAGGAGCGGGGTATGAGCAGTTCTTC. This translates into CASSEARLGAGYEQFF. The chain joins TRBV2 to TRBJ2-1; 7 bases match TRBD2. J gave up 8 bases and V 0 bases, and 10 bases lay outside the gene matches. Germline CDR1 is SNHLY and CDR2 is FYNNEI. This CDR3 contains 16 residues.

The genes are TRBV5-1 and TRBJ1-6, with 9 bases matching TRBD1. This CDR3 has 15 amino acids. Germline V gene data show CDR1 as SGHRS and CDR2 as YFSETQ. The J segment lost 9 bases and the V segment lost 4 bases, leaving 8 bases of the junction unmatched. CDR3 in amino acids: CASSTPGQGGSPLHF. DNA for the CDR3: TGCGCCAGCAGCACACCGGGACAGGGTGGTTCACCCCTCCACTTT.

V and J are TRBV4-3 and TRBJ2-5; D not resolved. Trimming stripped 0 bases from V and 4 bases from J, with 18 bases between. The CDR3 spans 17 residues. Germline-derived CDR1 and CDR2 are LGHNA and YSLEER. CDR3 in DNA: TGCGCCAGCAGCCAAGACGACGGTCGGAGAGCAAGAGAGACCCAGTACTTC. Translation gives CASSQDDGRRARETQYF.

This clone was seen only a few times. The chain carries TRBV21-1 and TRBJ2-1; the table's D gene call, TRBD1, was not cross checked with the DNA. TRBV21-1 is designated a pseudogene. The CDR3 is 15 amino acids. CDR3 sequence reads: CASSIPGTVSNEQFF. The CDR3, as DNA: TGTGCCAGCAGCATCCCCGGGACAGTTTCGAATGAGCAGTTCTTC.

This clone has a handful of counts. The gene calls are TRBV5-1 and TRBJ2-7; tentatively, D is TRBD1 or TRBD2 (5 bases each). The CDR3 runs 14 residues. Germline V gives CDR1 SGHRS, CDR2 YFSETQ. Trimming shortened V by 7 bases and J by 7 bases, and 21 bases separated the two germline ends. CDR3 sequence reads: CASCVAGTALEQYF. In nucleotides, the CDR3 is TGCGCCAGCTGCGTCGCCGGGACCGCCTTAGAGCAGTACTTC.

This clone was picked up a small number of times. The J gene is TRBJ1-6, the V gene TRBV2; D might be TRBD1 (5 bases). This CDR3 has 13 amino acids. V gave up 5 bases and J gave up 7 bases, with 9 bases separating them. The germline gives CDR1 SNHLY, CDR2 FYNNEI. This chain's CDR3 is CASSPGPNSPLHF. The CDR3 DNA follows: TGTGCCAGCAGTCCGGGACCAAATTCACCCCTCCACTTT.

This clone was seen a handful of times. The gene calls are TRBV13 and TRBJ2-1; D gene uncertain. There are 11 residues in the CDR3. The germline V and J ends were trimmed by 5 bases and 5 bases, with 4 bases remaining between them. Germline V CDR1 and CDR2: PRHDT, FYEKMQ (reference sequence). The CDR3 is CASSENNEQFF. The CDR3 nucleotides are TGTGCCAGCAGCGAAAACAATGAGCAGTTCTTC.

V gene TRBV5-1 combines with J gene TRBJ1-2; 7 bases fit TRBD1. The CDR3 covers 14 residues. Germline loops: CDR1 SGHRS, CDR2 YFSETQ. The trim removed 0 bases at V and 4 bases at J, leaving 3 bases unmatched. CDR3: CASSLGDRSYGYTF. The CDR3 nucleotides read TGCGCCAGCAGCTTGGGGGACAGAAGCTATGGCTACACCTTC.

This clone appeared a few times. This sequence joins TRBV28 and TRBJ2-3; weak D call: TRBD2 (7 bases). CDR1 and CDR2 (germline): MDHEN, SYDVKM. CDR3 length: 16 amino acids. V shed 5 bases and J shed 2 bases, with 17 bases lying between them. This chain's CDR3 is CASSPQGGASTDTQYF. CDR3 bases: TGTGCCAGCAGTCCGCAAGGGGGGGCCTCCACAGATACGCAGTATTTT.

A few counts support this clone. The chain joins TRBV5-1 to TRBJ2-3; D might be TRBD1 (5 bases). The CDR3 has 14 amino acids. The germline V and J ends were trimmed by 1 base and 4 bases, with 10 bases remaining between them. The germline gives CDR1 SGHRS, CDR2 YFSETQ. The CDR3 DNA reads as TGCGCCAGCAGCTTGAAGGGGTTAGCAGATACGCAGTATTTT. The encoded protein is CASSLKGLADTQYF.